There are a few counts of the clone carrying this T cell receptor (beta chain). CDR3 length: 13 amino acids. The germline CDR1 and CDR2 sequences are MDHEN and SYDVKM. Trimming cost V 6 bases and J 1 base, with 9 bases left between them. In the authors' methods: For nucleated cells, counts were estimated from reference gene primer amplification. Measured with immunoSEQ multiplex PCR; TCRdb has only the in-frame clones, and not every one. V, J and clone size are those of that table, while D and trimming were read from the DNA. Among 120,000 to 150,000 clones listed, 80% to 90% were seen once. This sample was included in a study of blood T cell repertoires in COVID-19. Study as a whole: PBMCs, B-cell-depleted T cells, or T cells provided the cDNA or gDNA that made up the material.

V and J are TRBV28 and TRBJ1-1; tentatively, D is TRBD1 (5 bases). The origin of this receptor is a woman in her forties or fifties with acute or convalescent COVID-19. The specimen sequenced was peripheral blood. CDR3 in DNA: TGTGCCAGCAGGATAAGGGGGAACACTGAAGCTTTCTTT. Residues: CASRIRGNTEAFF.